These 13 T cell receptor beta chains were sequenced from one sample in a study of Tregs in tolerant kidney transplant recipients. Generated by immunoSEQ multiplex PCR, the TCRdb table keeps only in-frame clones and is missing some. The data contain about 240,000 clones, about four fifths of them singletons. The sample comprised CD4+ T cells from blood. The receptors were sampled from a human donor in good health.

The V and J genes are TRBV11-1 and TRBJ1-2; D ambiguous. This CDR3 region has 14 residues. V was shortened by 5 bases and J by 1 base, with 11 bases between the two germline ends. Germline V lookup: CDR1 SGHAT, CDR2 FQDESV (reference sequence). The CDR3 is CASSTRGNNYGYTF. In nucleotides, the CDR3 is TGTGCCAGCAGCACCAGAGGGAATAACTATGGCTACACCTTC.

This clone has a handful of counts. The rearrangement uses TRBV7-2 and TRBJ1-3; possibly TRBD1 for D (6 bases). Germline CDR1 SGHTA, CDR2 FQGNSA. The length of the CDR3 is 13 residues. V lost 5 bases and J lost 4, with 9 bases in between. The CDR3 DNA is TGTGCCAGCAGCGGGACAATCGGAAACACCATATATTTT. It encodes CASSGTIGNTIYF.

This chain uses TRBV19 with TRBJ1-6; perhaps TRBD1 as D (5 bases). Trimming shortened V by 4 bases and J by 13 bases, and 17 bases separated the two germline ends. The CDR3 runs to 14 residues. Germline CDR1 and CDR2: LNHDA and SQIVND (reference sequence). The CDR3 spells CASSRGLAIMPLHF. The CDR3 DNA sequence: TGTGCCAGTAGTAGGGGACTGGCGATTATGCCCCTCCACTTT.

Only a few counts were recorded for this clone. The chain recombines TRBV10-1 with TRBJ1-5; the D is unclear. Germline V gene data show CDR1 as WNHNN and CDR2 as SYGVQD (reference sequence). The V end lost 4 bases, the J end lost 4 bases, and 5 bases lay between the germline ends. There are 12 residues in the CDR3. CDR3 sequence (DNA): TGCGCCAGCAGTGCCGGGAATCAGCCCCAGCATTTT. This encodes CASSAGNQPQHF.

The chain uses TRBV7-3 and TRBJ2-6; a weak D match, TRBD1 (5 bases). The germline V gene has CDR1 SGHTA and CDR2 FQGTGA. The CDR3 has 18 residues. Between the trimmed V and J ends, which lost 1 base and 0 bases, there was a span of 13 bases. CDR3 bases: TGTGCCAGCAGCTTAAATGGGGCAGGCCTCTCTGGGGCCAACGTCCTGACTTTC. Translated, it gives CASSLNGAGLSGANVLTF.

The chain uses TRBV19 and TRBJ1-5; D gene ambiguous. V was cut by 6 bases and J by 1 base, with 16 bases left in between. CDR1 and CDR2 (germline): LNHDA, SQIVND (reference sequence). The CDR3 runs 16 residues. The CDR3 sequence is CASRDMGGLSNQPQHF. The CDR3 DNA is TGTGCCAGTAGGGATATGGGAGGGTTGAGCAATCAGCCCCAGCATTTT. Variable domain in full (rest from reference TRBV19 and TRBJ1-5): DGGITQSPKYLFRKEGQNVTLSCEQNLNHDAMYWYRQDPGQGLRLIYYSQIVNDFQKGDIAEGYSVSREKKESFPLTVTSAQKNPTAFYLCASRDMGGLSNQPQHFGDGTRLSIL.

CDR3 amino acids: CASSSLWGARVKQYF. The DNA of the CDR3 is TGTGCCAGCAGCTCCCTGTGGGGGGCGAGGGTGAAGCAGTACTTC. The V gene is TRBV7-2, the J gene TRBJ2-7; D may correspond to TRBD1 or TRBD2 (6 bases each). Trimming removed 4 bases at V and 8 bases at J, with 21 bases between. Germline V gene data show CDR1 as SGHTA and CDR2 as FQGNSA. There are 15 residues in the CDR3.

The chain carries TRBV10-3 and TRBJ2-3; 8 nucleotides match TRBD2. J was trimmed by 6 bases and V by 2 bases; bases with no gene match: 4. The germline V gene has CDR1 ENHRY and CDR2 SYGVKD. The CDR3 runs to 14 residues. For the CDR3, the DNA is TGTGCCATCAGTGAGACTAGCGGCCGGGATACGCAGTATTTT. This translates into CAISETSGRDTQYF.

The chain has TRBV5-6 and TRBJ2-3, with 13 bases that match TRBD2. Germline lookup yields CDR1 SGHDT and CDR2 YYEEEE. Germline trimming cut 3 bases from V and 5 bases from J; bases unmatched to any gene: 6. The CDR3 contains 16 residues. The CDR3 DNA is TGTGCCAGCAGCTACGGACTAGCGGGAGCTCAAGATACGCAGTATTTT. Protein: CASSYGLAGAQDTQYF.

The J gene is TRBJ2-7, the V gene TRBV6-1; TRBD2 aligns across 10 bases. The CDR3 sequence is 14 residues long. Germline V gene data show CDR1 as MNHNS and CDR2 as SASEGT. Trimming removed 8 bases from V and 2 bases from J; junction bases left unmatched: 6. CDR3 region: CASALAGVTYEQYF. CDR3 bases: TGTGCCAGCGCTCTAGCGGGGGTCACCTACGAGCAGTACTTC.

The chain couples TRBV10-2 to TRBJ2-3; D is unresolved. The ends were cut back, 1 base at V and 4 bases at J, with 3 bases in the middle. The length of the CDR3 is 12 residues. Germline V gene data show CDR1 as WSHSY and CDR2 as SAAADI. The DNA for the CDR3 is TGCGCCAGCAGTGAGTACGCAGATACGCAGTATTTT. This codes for CASSEYADTQYF.

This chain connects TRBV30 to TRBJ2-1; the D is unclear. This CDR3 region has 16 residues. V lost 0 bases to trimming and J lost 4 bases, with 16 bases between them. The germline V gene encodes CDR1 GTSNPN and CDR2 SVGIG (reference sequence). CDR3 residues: CAWSVSQNTIYNEQFF. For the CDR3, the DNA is TGTGCCTGGAGTGTTAGCCAAAATACAATATACAATGAGCAGTTCTTC.

For the CDR3, the DNA is TGTGCCAGCAGTTCCACCGGGACAGGGGCCTATGGCTACACCTTC. Translating it yields CASSSTGTGAYGYTF. V usage is TRBV28 and J usage is TRBJ1-2; 10 bases are shared with TRBD1. The CDR3 is made up of 15 amino acids. The V gene end was trimmed by 4 bases and the J gene end by 4 bases; junction bases not matched to a gene: 6. The germline V gene encodes CDR1 MDHEN and CDR2 SYDVKM.